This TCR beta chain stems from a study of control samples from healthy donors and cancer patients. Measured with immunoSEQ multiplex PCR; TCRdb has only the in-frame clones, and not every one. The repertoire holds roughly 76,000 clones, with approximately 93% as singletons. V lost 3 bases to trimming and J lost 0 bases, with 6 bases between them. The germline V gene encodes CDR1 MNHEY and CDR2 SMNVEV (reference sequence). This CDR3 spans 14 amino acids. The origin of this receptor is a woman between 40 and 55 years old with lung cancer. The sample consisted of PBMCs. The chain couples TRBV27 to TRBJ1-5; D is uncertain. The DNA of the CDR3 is TGTGCCAGCAGTTTCGACAATAGCAATCAGCCCCAGCATTTT. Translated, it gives CASSFDNSNQPQHF.